This T cell receptor beta chain is drawn from a study of naive and memory T cell subsets (dated by TCRdb to 2016 to 2017). Notes on the research overall: Sorted naive and memory T cell subsets from peripheral blood were analyzed in the study using a UMI-based, open-source pipeline for TCR alpha and beta sequencing. Complete agreement was observed between the functional CMV T cell responses and the IgG serology results. RNA was DNase-treated and reverse transcribed with TCR constant-region primers, mostly using SuperScript III.

Study-level results and caveats: The repertoire findings for the naive and memory subsets could not be validated, as no ground truth was available. In both CD4 and CD8 cells, a rise in Gini index and a fall in Shannon and inverse Simpson diversity were observed from naive through CM, EM and EMRA. RNA-based TCR counts may be affected by expression changes linked to T cell activation and differentiation. Clonotypes were defined as single alpha or beta chain sequences, not paired alpha/beta receptors. A few larger clonotypes were found in naive repertoires, especially CD8, and these larger clonotypes were possibly memory cells re-expressing CD45RA. After error correction, over 90% of naive TCR sequences appeared only once, giving much steeper abundance distributions than memory subsets. TCR abundance followed a power law whose exponent differed between naive and memory subsets but was consistent across the three individuals.

From the second PCR step onward, the TCR alpha chain libraries and the TCR beta chain libraries were amplified separately. The CMV status of each donor was determined by measuring IFNgamma production from CD4+ T cells after fresh PBMCs had been stimulated overnight with CMV viral lysate. Miltenyi beads were used first to positively select CD4 T cells, and CD8 T cells were then positively selected from the CD4-negative fraction. Cells were stained for CD3, CD4, CD8, CD45RA, CD27 and a live/dead dye and were sorted on a BD Aria II into four subsets based on CD45RA and CD27. Blood was obtained from a few healthy volunteers, and the blood from each volunteer was fractionated into CD4 and CD8 T cells and subsequently into four differentiation subsets. Approximately 130 ml of peripheral blood was drawn per donor, and PBMC were isolated by Ficoll-Paque PLUS density-gradient centrifugation. Sorted cells were lysed in RLT buffer, after which RNA was extracted using a Qiagen RNeasy kit and stored at -80 degrees C.

With regard to this clonotype: Its antigen has not been determined. The record has no base qualities; no much larger clone is one base away.

Inclusive of the bounding cysteine and phenylalanine, the CDR3 is 15 residues long. Only CDR3 DNA is held: 45 bases, read in frame from base 1. CDR1 and CDR2 are drawn from the germline V gene: LGHNA, YNFKEQ. Cut back by 0 bases and 9 bases, the V and J ends lie 12 bases apart. The method was UMI-ligation and nested PCR. The beta constant-region primer was an equimolar mix of two oligonucleotides covering both TRBC1 and TRBC2. The ligated cDNA went through four rounds of PCR with nested alpha and beta constant-region primers together with the SP2 primer. A single-stranded oligonucleotide carrying the SP2 primer and a 12-nucleotide UMI was ligated to the 3' end of the cDNA by T4 RNA ligase 1. The ligation reaction was kept at 16 degrees C for roughly 18-24 hours. PCR2 was usually performed as a SYBR Green qPCR and halted at a preset threshold so that over-amplification would not occur. Agencourt AMPure XP magnetic beads were used for all purifications after the first. Libraries were quantified by Qubit and checked on a TapeStation, with a main peak expected near 650 bp. Pooled libraries were sequenced on an Illumina MiSeq with v2 2x251 paired-end kits, typically giving about 0.85-2.3 million reads per sample. Each sample was pooled at 4 to 5 nM, and roughly 4.5-7% PhiX was included to help cluster recognition. In the paper's pipeline: FASTQ reads processed by Demultiplexor were assigned V and J genes by Decombinator through tag matching that tolerated a single base-pair mismatch. By using UMIs, Collapsinator corrected both sequencing errors and the frequency errors caused by PCR heterogeneity. CDR3Translator translated TCRs and extracted CDR3s from the conserved cysteine to the FGXG phenylalanine, flagging non-productive sequences. Gini, Shannon entropy and inverse Simpson indices were calculated on repertoires that had been subsampled to equal numbers of UMI-defined TCRs. Within the linear range, a power law was fitted by maximum likelihood to the distributions of clonotype abundance. For one naive CD8 sample, the pipeline and MIGEC produced similar UMI counts, unique TCR numbers and clonal distributions. One analysis removed from the naive repertoire any naive TCRs that were also present in any memory subset from the same donor. The repertoires were searched for approximately 7,000 CMV-associated CDR3 sequences that had been compiled from VDJdb and a published dataset. Using fastp trimming at Q25 and MiXCR clonotype assembly, TCRdb reanalyzed the public sequencing data and kept in-frame beta chains. Rows are unified per CDR3 protein, each entry keeping the most common DNA and genes. TCRdb, rather than the study authors, made the V and J calls. This sample holds some 110,000 distinct CDR3 sequences; around 13% were observed only once. Together, the top ten hold about 3% of the sample.

The sample consisted of naive CD8+ T cells from blood. The cell subset or site label, read with the paper, signifies: naive T cells, CD45RA high CD27+. This receptor chain uses TRBV4-2 and TRBJ1-6; too little of a D gene remains to name it. The source of this sequence is a human donor in good health. At the DNA level, the sequence is TGTGCCAGCAGCCAAGATTGGAGGGATGGTTCACCCCTCCACTTT. It specifies CASSQDWRDGSPLHF.